These 27 T cell receptor beta chains were all obtained from the same sample, sequenced in a study of post-analysis software for immune sequencing data. General study results and limits: Five TRBV segments, TRBV5-6, TRBV5-1 and TRBV20-1 among them, were found more frequent in patients than controls.

Every TCR beta cDNA library bore unique molecular identifiers. TCRdb passed the PCR reads through MiXCR, listing each CDR3 protein once. The profile shows 350,000 to 450,000 distinct CDR3 sequences, approximately 38% of them singletons. Their recognized antigens are unknown. Sequenced input: blood. The origin of the receptors is a girl aged 5 to 17 with multiple sclerosis.

The chain carries TRBV7-2 and TRBJ1-5; D remains unclear. CDR3 length equals 15 residues. Germline assignment: CDR1 SGHTA and CDR2 FQGNSA. V was shortened by 1 base and J by 4 bases, with 11 bases between the two germline ends. The CDR3 DNA is TGTGCCAGCAGCTTAGGACCCGCCAGGAATCAGCCCCAGCATTTT. Protein sequence: CASSLGPARNQPQHF.

This rearrangement joins TRBV6-5 to TRBJ2-6; D may be TRBD1 (6 bases). Germline CDR1 reads MNHEY; CDR2 reads SVGAGI. The CDR3 covers 17 residues. V lost 2 bases and J lost 0, with 11 bases in between. CDR3 DNA: TGTGCCAGCAGTTACCTGGGCAGGGGCTCTGGGGCCAACGTCCTGACTTTC. Protein: CASSYLGRGSGANVLTF.

This sequence joins TRBV28 and TRBJ1-5; tentative D call: TRBD1 (6 bases). V was shortened by 3 bases and J by 6 bases, with 12 bases between the two germline ends. This CDR3 region has 14 residues. In germline, CDR1 is MDHEN, CDR2 SYDVKM. In DNA, the CDR3 is TGTGCCAGCAGTTTTGGGGGCGCGGGTCAGCCCCAGCATTTT. This sequence encodes CASSFGGAGQPQHF.

This clonotype was seen just once. The CDR3 protein is CASSAARFRQETQYF. CDR3 nucleotide sequence: TGTGCCAGCAGTGCCGCTCGTTTTCGGCAAGAGACCCAGTACTTC. V is TRBV2 and J is TRBJ2-5; D is unresolved. Trimming cost V 4 bases and J 2 bases, with 14 bases left between them. This CDR3 has 15 residues. Per germline, CDR1 SNHLY and CDR2 FYNNEI.

J is TRBJ1-6 and V is TRBV14, with D tentatively TRBD1 (5 bases). This CDR3 region has 14 residues. V lost 4 bases, J lost 10 bases, and 14 bases lay in between. Germline assignment: CDR1 SGHDN and CDR2 FVKESK. CDR3 DNA sequence: TGTGCCAGCAGCCGAGGGACCGCTAAATCACCCCTCCACTTT. As protein: CASSRGTAKSPLHF.

The V gene is TRBV5-1, the J gene TRBJ1-1; D gene uncertain. CDR1 and CDR2 from the germline V gene are SGHRS and YFSETQ. The ends were cut back, 3 bases at V and 6 bases at J, with 15 bases in the middle. The CDR3 contains 14 residues. The CDR3 DNA reads as TGCGCCAGCAGCTGGCGGGGAGATAGCGCTGAAGCTTTCTTT. Translation gives CASSWRGDSAEAFF.

V and J are TRBV25-1 and TRBJ2-7; 9 nucleotides match TRBD2. The J call could be wrong; TRBJ2-5 is a better fit for the DNA end. CDR1 MGHDK and CDR2 SYGVNS come from the germline V gene. The CDR3 extends over 14 amino acids. The CDR3 sequence: CASSDQRGEETQYF. In DNA, the CDR3 is TGTGCCAGCAGCGACCAGCGGGGGGAAGAGACCCAGTACTTC.

The CDR3 region has the DNA TGCGCCAGCAGCTCAGGGCCGGGACTAGCGCTAGATACGCAGTATTTT. This encodes CASSSGPGLALDTQYF. The V call is TRBV4-1, the J call TRBJ2-3; the match to TRBD2 covers 10 bases. The CDR3 sequence is 16 residues long. Germline V lookup: CDR1 MGHRA, CDR2 YSYEKL. Germline trimming cut 5 bases from V and 5 bases from J; bases unmatched to any gene: 10.

Here the CDR3 DNA reads TGCGCCAGCAGCGGTTCAACAGGGGCCGGGAGCTATGGCTACACCTTC. Translated: CASSGSTGAGSYGYTF. The V call is TRBV5-1, the J call TRBJ1-2, with 7 positions matching TRBD1. The CDR3 is 16 amino acids. Trimming cost V 4 bases and J 4 bases; bases outside gene matches: 13. Germline V gene data show CDR1 as SGHRS and CDR2 as YFSETQ. The full variable domain, in which reference TRBV5-1 and TRBJ1-2 provide the parts outside the CDR3, is KAGVTQTPRYLIKTRGQQVTLSCSPISGHRSVSWYQQTPGQGLQFLFEYFSETQRNKGNFPGRFSGRQFSNSRSEMNVSTLELGDSALYLCASSGSTGAGSYGYTFGSGTRLTVV.

Worth noting for this clonotype: This may come from a read error, since a much larger clone is one base off. The genes are TRBV7-9 and TRBJ1-4; D not certain. The V end lost 1 base, the J end lost 8 bases, and 14 bases lay between the germline ends. From germline, CDR1 is SEHNR and CDR2 FQNEAQ (reference sequence). This CDR3 is 15 amino acids long. Written as DNA, the CDR3 is TGTGCCAGCAGCTTAGTCGCAGGTTTCTGGGAAAAACTGTTTTTT. Translation gives CASSLVAGFWEKLFF.

The V call is TRBV7-3, the J call TRBJ2-1, with 16 bases lining up with TRBD2. V gave up 5 bases and J gave up 6 bases; unmatched junction bases: 7. This CDR3 has 17 amino acids. Germline assignment: CDR1 SGHTA and CDR2 FQGTGA. The CDR3 bases are TGTGCCAGCAGCCGCGGGACTAGCGGGGGGGCCCCCAATGAGCAGTTCTTC. This sequence encodes CASSRGTSGGAPNEQFF.

The V and J genes are TRBV7-2 and TRBJ2-3, with 8 bases aligning to TRBD1. Looked up from germline, CDR1 is SGHTA and CDR2 is FQGNSA. V shed 4 bases, J shed 1 base, and the junction held 4 bases outside the gene matches. CDR3 length equals 15 residues. CDR3 residues: CASSWTGYGTDTQYF. The CDR3 DNA follows: TGTGCCAGCAGCTGGACAGGGTATGGCACAGATACGCAGTATTTT.

The chain joins TRBV12-3 or TRBV12-4 to TRBJ1-4; possibly TRBD1 for D (5 bases). V lost 3 bases, J lost 5 bases, and 10 bases lay in between. CDR3 length equals 14 residues. This CDR3 reads CASSFEGSNEKLFF. The CDR3 DNA reads TGTGCCAGCAGTTTCGAGGGGTCCAATGAAAAACTGTTTTTT.

This clonotype was observed many times. The chain carries TRBV6-6 and TRBJ1-6; 7 bases fit TRBD1. The CDR3 spans 13 residues. CDR1 MNHNY and CDR2 SVGAGI come from the germline V gene (reference sequence). V trimming: 4 bases; J trimming: 8 bases; junction bases outside the gene matches: 2. The CDR3 nucleotides are TGTGCCAGCAGTTCAGGGGGGGATTCACCCCTCCACTTT. It yields the protein CASSSGGDSPLHF.

The table lists this clonotype with a few counts. This rearrangement joins TRBV7-3 to TRBJ2-1, with TRBD2 matching 7 bases. This CDR3 is built from 15 residues. V gave up 4 bases and J gave up 5 bases; unmatched junction bases: 8. Germline CDR1 is SGHTA and CDR2 is FQGTGA. This CDR3 reads CASSSTGRFNNEQFF. The CDR3 nucleotides are TGTGCCAGCAGCTCGACCGGGAGGTTTAACAATGAGCAGTTCTTC.

The gene calls are TRBV3-1 and TRBJ1-1; D is unresolved. CDR3 size: 13 residues. Trimming took off 4 bases at V and 5 bases at J, with 11 bases between the two ends. The germline CDR1 and CDR2 sequences are LGHDT and YNNKEL (reference sequence). The DNA for the CDR3 is TGTGCCAGCAGCCTCAGAATGGGGACTGAAGCTTTCTTT. Residues: CASSLRMGTEAFF.

This chain joins TRBV9 and TRBJ2-4; D is perhaps TRBD1 (6 bases). The ends were cut back, 4 bases at V and 2 bases at J, with 13 bases in the middle. Germline CDR1 reads SGDLS; CDR2 reads YYNGEE. The CDR3 runs 15 residues. CDR3 region: CASSPDGTSKNIQYF. The CDR3 bases are TGTGCCAGCAGCCCGGACGGGACATCCAAAAACATTCAGTACTTC. Filled out from reference TRBV9 and TRBJ2-4, the complete variable domain reads DSGVTQTPKHLITATGQRVTLRCSPRSGDLSVYWYQQSLDQGLQFLIQYYNGEERAKGNILERFSAQQFPDLHSELNLSSLELGDSALYFCASSPDGTSKNIQYFGAGTRLSVL.

The gene calls are TRBV10-3 and TRBJ2-5; 7 nucleotides match TRBD1. CDR1 is ENHRY, CDR2 SYGVKD, per germline. This CDR3 is 22 amino acids long. V gave up 0 bases and J gave up 0 bases; unmatched junction bases: 22. The CDR3, as DNA: TGTGCCATCAGTGAGTCGAATAGGGGGCTATGGTTATCGACTTTAAACCAAGAGACCCAGTACTTC. Amino acids: CAISESNRGLWLSTLNQETQYF.

In its sample, this clonotype was seen a few times. The gene calls are TRBV6-1 and TRBJ2-6; D may match TRBD1 or TRBD2 (5 bases each). The CDR3 covers 17 residues. CDR1 and CDR2 (germline): MNHNS, SASEGT. V dropped 5 bases and J dropped 2 bases, with 16 bases sitting between them. The CDR3 protein is CASSPRGVKPGANVLTF. The CDR3 DNA reads TGTGCCAGCAGTCCCCGAGGGGTAAAACCTGGGGCCAACGTCCTGACTTTC.

This clonotype has a handful of counts. V is TRBV5-1 and J is TRBJ2-7; 10 nucleotides match TRBD2. The CDR3 is 15 amino acids. The germline CDR1 and CDR2 sequences are SGHRS and YFSETQ. Trimming removed 4 bases from V and 2 bases from J; junction bases left unmatched: 6. CDR3 coding DNA: TGCGCCAGCAGCACTTCTAGCGGGGGAGCCTACGAGCAGTACTTC. This codes for CASSTSSGGAYEQYF. Full variable domain (outside the CDR3, taken from reference TRBV5-1 and TRBJ2-7): KAGVTQTPRYLIKTRGQQVTLSCSPISGHRSVSWYQQTPGQGLQFLFEYFSETQRNKGNFPGRFSGRQFSNSRSEMNVSTLELGDSALYLCASSTSSGGAYEQYFGPGTRLTVT.

This clonotype came up a few times. The V and J genes are TRBV3-1 and TRBJ2-1; 7 nucleotides match TRBD1. The CDR3 loop spans 14 amino acids. Germline V gene lookup returns CDR1 LGHDT and CDR2 YNNKEL (reference sequence). With 2 bases clipped from V and 6 bases from J, the junction kept 4 bases outside the gene matches. As DNA, the CDR3 is TGTGCCAGCAGCCAAATCCGGGACAGCAATGAGCAGTTCTTC. This translates into CASSQIRDSNEQFF.

The rearrangement uses TRBV28 and TRBJ2-7; unclear D gene. Germline V lookup: CDR1 MDHEN, CDR2 SYDVKM. The length of the CDR3 is 14 residues. V dropped 5 bases and J dropped 0 bases, with 11 bases sitting between them. The CDR3 loop is CASSPTTDSYEQYF. CDR3 bases: TGTGCCAGCAGTCCCACGACTGACTCCTACGAGCAGTACTTC.

This chain links TRBV7-2 with TRBJ1-4, with D perhaps matching TRBD1 (5 bases). V was clipped by 3 bases and J by 7 bases, with 18 bases between them. The CDR3 contains 16 residues. Germline values: CDR1 SGHTA, CDR2 FQGNSA. CDR3: CASSFAPGGRGEKLFF. CDR3 DNA sequence: TGTGCCAGCAGCTTTGCCCCCGGGGGAAGGGGTGAAAAACTGTTTTTT.

The gene calls are TRBV7-2 and TRBJ1-5; tentatively, D is TRBD1 (5 bases). This CDR3 is 15 amino acids long. V was trimmed by 5 bases and J by 5 bases, leaving 16 bases between them. Looked up from germline, CDR1 is SGHTA and CDR2 is FQGNSA. CDR3 nucleotide sequence: TGTGCCAGCAGCCCGGGACGCCCGACCGATCAGCCCCAGCATTTT. Protein product: CASSPGRPTDQPQHF.

The V and J genes are TRBV18 and TRBJ2-3, with a possible D match to TRBD1 (5 bases). The germline CDR1 and CDR2 sequences are KGHSH and LQKENI. The ends were cut back, 4 bases at V and 4 bases at J, with 12 bases in the middle. This CDR3 region has 14 residues. In DNA, the CDR3 is TGTGCCAGCTCACTGCAGGGTCGGGCAGATACGCAGTATTTT. Translation: CASSLQGRADTQYF.

CDR3 region: CASRKTLAGDNEQYF. As DNA, the CDR3 is TGCGCCAGCAGAAAGACACTAGCGGGTGATAACGAGCAGTACTTC. The chain joins TRBV4-3 to TRBJ2-7; 9 bases match TRBD2. Germline V gene sequence: CDR1 LGHNA, CDR2 YSLEER. The CDR3 has 15 residues. V lost 6 bases to trimming and J lost 5 bases; unmatched junction nucleotides: 11.

The rearrangement joins TRBV11-2 to TRBJ1-4; D call uncertain. The germline V gene encodes CDR1 SGHAT and CDR2 FQNNGV. The CDR3 is made up of 14 amino acids. Deletions cut 4 bases from V and 3 bases from J, with 9 bases between. The CDR3 region is CASSSRFSNEKLFF. The CDR3 DNA follows: TGTGCCAGCAGCTCACGATTCTCTAATGAAAAACTGTTTTTT.